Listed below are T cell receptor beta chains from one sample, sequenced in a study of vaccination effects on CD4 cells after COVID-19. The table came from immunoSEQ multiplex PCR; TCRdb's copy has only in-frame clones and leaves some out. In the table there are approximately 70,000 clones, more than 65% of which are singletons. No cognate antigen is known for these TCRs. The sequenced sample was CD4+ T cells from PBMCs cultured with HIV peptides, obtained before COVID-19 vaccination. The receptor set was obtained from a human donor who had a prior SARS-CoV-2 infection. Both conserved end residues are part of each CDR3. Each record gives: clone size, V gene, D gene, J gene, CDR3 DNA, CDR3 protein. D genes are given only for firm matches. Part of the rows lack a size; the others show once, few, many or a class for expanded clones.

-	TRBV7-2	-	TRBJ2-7	TGTGCCAGCAGCCCCCTCAACAGGGAGCAGTACTTC	CASSPLNREQYF
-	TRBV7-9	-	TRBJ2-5	TGTGCCAGCAGCTTACTTACTAGTAGCGAGACCCAGTACTTC	CASSLLTSSETQYF
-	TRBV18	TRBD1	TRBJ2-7	TGTGCCAGCTCACGGGGTCGGGACAGGAGGGCCTACGAGCAGTACTTC	CASSRGRDRRAYEQYF
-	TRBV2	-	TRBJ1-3	TGTGCCAGCAGTGAGGCTGGAAACACCATATATTTT	CASSEAGNTIYF
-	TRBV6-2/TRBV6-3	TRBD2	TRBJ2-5	TGTGCCAGCAGTTACGTTCCTAGCGGGAGTGTTCCGGGAGAGACCCAGTACTTC	CASSYVPSGSVPGETQYF
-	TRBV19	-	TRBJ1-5	TGTGCCAGTAGTCCTCGAGACTGGAACAATCAGCCCCAGCATTTT	CASSPRDWNNQPQHF
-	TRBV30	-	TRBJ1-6	TGTGCCTGGAATACCGGGACCGCGTATAATTCACCCCTCCACTTT	CAWNTGTAYNSPLHF
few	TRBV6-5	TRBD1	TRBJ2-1	TGTGCCAGCAGTTACCGCCGGACAGGTGAGCAGTTCTTC	CASSYRRTGEQFF
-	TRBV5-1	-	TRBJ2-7	TGCGCCAGCAGCTTGTATGTCTCGGGAGACGAGCAGTACTTC	CASSLYVSGDEQYF
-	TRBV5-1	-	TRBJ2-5	TGCGCCAGCAGCTTGCCAGGGGGGGAGACCCAGTACTTC	CASSLPGGETQYF
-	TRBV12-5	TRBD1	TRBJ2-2	TGTGCTAGTGGCTCGACAGGGGTGATAAGCACCGGGGAGCTGTTTTTT	CASGSTGVISTGELFF
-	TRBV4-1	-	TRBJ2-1	TGCGCCAGCAGCCAAATCGGGGGAGGTTACAATGAGCAGTTCTTC	CASSQIGGGYNEQFF
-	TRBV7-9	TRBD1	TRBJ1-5	TGTGCCAGCAGCTTAGGGGTTGCGGCAGGGGGTGCTAATCAGCCCCAGCATTTT	CASSLGVAAGGANQPQHF
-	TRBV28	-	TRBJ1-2	TGTGCCAGCAGTCCGGACAGCGTTGGCTGGGGCTACACCTTC	CASSPDSVGWGYTF
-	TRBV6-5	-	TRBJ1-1	TGTGCCAGCAGTTACACGGCGGTTAGCGCTGAAGCTTTCTTT	CASSYTAVSAEAFF
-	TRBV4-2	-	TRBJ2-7	TGTGCCAGCAGCCAAGAGGTGGAATACGAGCAGTACTTC	CASSQEVEYEQYF
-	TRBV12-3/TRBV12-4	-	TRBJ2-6	TGTGCCGGAAAACTGTCTGGGGCCAACGTCCTGACTTTC	CAGKLSGANVLTF
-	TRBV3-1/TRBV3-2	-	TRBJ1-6	TGTGCCAGCAGCCAAGATTCAGGGGCCTCCTATAATTCACCCCTCCACTTT	CASSQDSGASYNSPLHF
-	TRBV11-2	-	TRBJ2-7	TGTGCCAGCAGCTTAGAGGGACCCTACTCCTACGAGCAGTACTTC	CASSLEGPYSYEQYF
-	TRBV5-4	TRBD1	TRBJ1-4	TGTGCCAGCAGCTTGACAGGGGTAGATGAAAAACTGTTTTTT	CASSLTGVDEKLFF
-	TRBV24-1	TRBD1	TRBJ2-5	TGTGCCACCAGTGACCCTCGGACAGGAGGAGAGACCCAGTACTTC	CATSDPRTGGETQYF
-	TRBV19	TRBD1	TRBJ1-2	TGTGCCAGTAGCAGCCTGGACAGGGGGAATGGCTACACCTTC	CASSSLDRGNGYTF
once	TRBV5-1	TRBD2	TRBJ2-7	TGCGCCAGCAGCTTGGTAGCGGGGCGGTACGAGCAGTACTTC	CASSLVAGRYEQYF
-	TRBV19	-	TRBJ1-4	TGTGCCAGTAGTATAGTTGGGGCAGCTAATGAAAAACTGTTTTTT	CASSIVGAANEKLFF
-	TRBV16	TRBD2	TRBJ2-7	TGTGCCAGCAGCCCCTCTAGCGGGAGCGCCTACGAGCAGTACTTC	CASSPSSGSAYEQYF
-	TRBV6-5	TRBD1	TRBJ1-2	TGTGCCAGCAGTTACCTTAGGACAGGGGGCAGTTATGGCTACACCTTC	CASSYLRTGGSYGYTF
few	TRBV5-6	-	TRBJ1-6	TGTGCCAGCAACCATTGGGGGGCAGGGCGCAATTCACCCCTCCACTTT	CASNHWGAGRNSPLHF
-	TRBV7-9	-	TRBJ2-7	TGTGCCAGCAGCTTAGGCAGGGTCTACGAGCAGTACTTC	CASSLGRVYEQYF
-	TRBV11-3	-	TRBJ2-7	TGTGCCAGCAGCTCCCCACCCGGGACAAATGAGGAGGTGCAGTACTTC	CASSSPPGTNEEVQYF
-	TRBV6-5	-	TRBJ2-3	TGTGCCAGCAGGCAAGACTTCACCACAGATACGCAGTATTTT	CASRQDFTTDTQYF
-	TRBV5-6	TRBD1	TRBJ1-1	TGTGCCAGCAGCTTTGGGGGACCGGACAGGCCTGAAGCTTTCTTT	CASSFGGPDRPEAFF
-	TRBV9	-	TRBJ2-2	TGTGCCAGCAGCGTAGAGTGGGGTGGCACCGGGGAGCTGTTTTTT	CASSVEWGGTGELFF
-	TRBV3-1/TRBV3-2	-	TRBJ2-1	TGTGCCAGCAGCCTAGCGGGACAGGCTATCGATGAGCAGTTCTTC	CASSLAGQAIDEQFF
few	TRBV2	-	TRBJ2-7	TGTGCCAGCATGGGACAAAACTCCTACGAGCAGTACTTC	CASMGQNSYEQYF
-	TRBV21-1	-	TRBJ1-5	TGTGCCAGACAGGGGGACAATCAGCCCCAGCATTTT	CARQGDNQPQHF
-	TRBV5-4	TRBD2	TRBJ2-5	TGTGCCAGCAGCTCCGGGAGGGGTACGGAGACCCAGTACTTC	CASSSGRGTETQYF
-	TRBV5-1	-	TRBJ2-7	TGCGCCAGCAGCAAGGCGTCGGGACTGGCAGAGCAGTACTTC	CASSKASGLAEQYF
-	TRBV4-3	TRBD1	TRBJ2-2	TGCGCCAGCAGCCAAGACGGTAACAGGGGCGGCTCCGGGGAGCTGTTTTTT	CASSQDGNRGGSGELFF
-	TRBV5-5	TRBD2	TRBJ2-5	TGTGCCAGCAGCTTGTGGCACCTAGCGGGAGGCCAAGAGACCCAGTACTTC	CASSLWHLAGGQETQYF
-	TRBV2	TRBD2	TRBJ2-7	TGTGCCAGCTTGGGACTAGCGGGAGCTTACGAGCAGTACTTC	CASLGLAGAYEQYF
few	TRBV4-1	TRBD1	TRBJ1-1	TGCGCCAGCAGCCAATCTCAGTTGAGGGGGCGGACTGAAGCTTTCTTT	CASSQSQLRGRTEAFF
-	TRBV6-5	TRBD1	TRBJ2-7	TGTGCCAGCCGAAAACAGGGGGCCAACGAGCAGTACTTC	CASRKQGANEQYF
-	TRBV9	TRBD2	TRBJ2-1	TGTGCCAGCAGCGTGTCTAGCGGAACCGATGAGCAGTTCTTC	CASSVSSGTDEQFF
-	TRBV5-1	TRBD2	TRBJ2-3	TGCGCCAGCAGCCTCGGACTAGCGGGGGGTTTAGATACGCAGTATTTT	CASSLGLAGGLDTQYF
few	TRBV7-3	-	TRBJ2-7	TGTGCCAGCAGCCCCGGGACTGCTCCCTACGAGCAGTACTTC	CASSPGTAPYEQYF
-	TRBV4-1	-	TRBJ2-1	TGCGCCAGCAGCCAAGAGGCGACAAGCTCCTACAATGAGCAGTTCTTC	CASSQEATSSYNEQFF
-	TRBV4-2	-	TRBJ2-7	TGTGCCAGTAGCCCCCGGACAGTAAGCTACGAGCAGTACTTC	CASSPRTVSYEQYF
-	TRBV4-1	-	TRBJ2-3	TGCGCCAGCAGCCAAGATAATCAGCGCCCCTACCCCATAGATACGCAGTATTTT	CASSQDNQRPYPIDTQYF
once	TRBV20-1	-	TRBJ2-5	TGCAGTGCGCATTCGGGGGAGACCCAGTACTTC	CSAHSGETQYF
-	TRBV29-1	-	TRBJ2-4	TGCAGCGTTGCTAACCCCTTAACGAACATTCAGTACTTC	CSVANPLTNIQYF
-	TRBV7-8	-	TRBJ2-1	TGTGCCAGCAGCACCATAGGGGGGCGGATTTGGGAGCAGTTCTTC	CASSTIGGRIWEQFF
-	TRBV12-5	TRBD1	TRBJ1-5	TGTGCTAGTGGTCTCCGGACAGGCGAAAGCAATCAGCCCCAGCATTTT	CASGLRTGESNQPQHF
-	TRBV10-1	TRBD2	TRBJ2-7	TGCGCCAGCAGTGAGGGCCGGGGGGGCCTATGGGAGCAGTACTTC	CASSEGRGGLWEQYF